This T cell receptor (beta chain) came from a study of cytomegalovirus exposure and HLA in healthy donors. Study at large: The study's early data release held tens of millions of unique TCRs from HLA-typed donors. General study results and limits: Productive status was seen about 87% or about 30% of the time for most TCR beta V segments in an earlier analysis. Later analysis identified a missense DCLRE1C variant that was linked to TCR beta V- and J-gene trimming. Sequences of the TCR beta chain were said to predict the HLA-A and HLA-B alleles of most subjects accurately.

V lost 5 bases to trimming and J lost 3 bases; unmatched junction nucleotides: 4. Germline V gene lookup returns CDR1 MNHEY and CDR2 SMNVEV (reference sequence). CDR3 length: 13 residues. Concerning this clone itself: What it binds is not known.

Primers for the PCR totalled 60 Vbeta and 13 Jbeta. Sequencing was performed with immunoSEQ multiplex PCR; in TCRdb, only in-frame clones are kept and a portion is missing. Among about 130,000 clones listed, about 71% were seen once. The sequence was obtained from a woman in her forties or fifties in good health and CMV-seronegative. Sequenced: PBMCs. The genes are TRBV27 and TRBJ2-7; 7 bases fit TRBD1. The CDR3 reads CASSPGQNYEQYF. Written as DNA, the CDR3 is TGTGCCAGCAGTCCGGGACAGAACTACGAGCAGTACTTC.